Each of the 2 T cell receptor beta chains below was sequenced from the same sample in a study of long-term antiretroviral therapy in people with HIV. An immunoSEQ assay, version v3.0, was performed at survey level. Libraries were prepared by immunoSEQ multiplex PCR; TCRdb keeps only in-frame clonotypes and omits some of them. Counted here are about 20,000 clones, approximately 81% occurring once; the ten biggest clones make up more than 15%. The sample in question was unsorted PBMCs, obtained 0.6 years after starting antiretroviral therapy. All receptors come from a woman under 30 with HIV.

This clone was counted between two and nine times. The chain has TRBV6-1 and TRBJ1-6; TRBD1 matches at 8 bases. Germline CDR1 reads MNHNS; CDR2 reads SASEGT. CDR3 length: 15 residues. V lost 6 bases, J lost 7 bases, and 8 bases stayed unmatched. In DNA, the CDR3 is TGTGCCAGCAGGTATCAGGGGGCGGTAAATTCACCCCTCCACTTT. This codes for CASRYQGAVNSPLHF.

There are a few counts of this clone. This sequence joins TRBV25-1 and TRBJ1-2; no reliable D call. Trimming shortened V by 4 bases and J by 4 bases, and 22 bases separated the two germline ends. This CDR3 contains 17 residues. From germline, CDR1 is MGHDK and CDR2 SYGVNS. This CDR3 reads CASSATRLDRQFYGYTF. CDR3 DNA: TGTGCCAGCAGTGCCACGCGTCTGGACCGTCAATTCTATGGCTACACCTTC.